The rows below give T cell receptor beta chains drawn from one sample of a study of cytomegalovirus exposure and HLA in healthy donors. Profiling relied on immunoSEQ multiplex PCR, and the TCRdb table lists in-frame clones only, not all of them. In the table there are 150,000 or so clones, more than 60% of which are singletons. Sequencing input: PBMCs. Receptors originate from a man aged 18 to 30 in good health and CMV-seropositive. Each CDR3 is given with its conserved first and last residue.

v_call cdr3_aa
TRBV7-9 CASSLDGSGSGGETQYF
TRBV28 CASSSRQATNEKLFF
TRBV19 CASALWQGYRTNEKLFF
TRBV5-1 CASSFEGVEQYF
TRBV6-1 CASSEGQLRETQYF
TRBV11-2 CASSFRTSGYNEQFF
TRBV27 CASRGQGASYNEQFF
TRBV19 CASNRIPGQGRYEQYF
TRBV7-2 CASSRDRDTEAFF
TRBV21-1 CASSSRAFF
TRBV12-5 CASGFSRGLAAISSYEQYF
TRBV11-3 CASSLGGGGRNEQFF
TRBV5-1 CASSRGLAGGETQYF
TRBV7-4 CASSLLSWEQYF
TRBV7-2 CASSLAAGGYTGELFF
TRBV2 CATSRTGANYGYTF
TRBV19 CASLDRGRGNEQFF
TRBV15 CATSGGGVRGGYTF
TRBV29-1 CSVDSETGGRTDTQYF
TRBV6-5 CASSVGGQGLYGYTF
TRBV4-1 CASSQSPSSYEQYF
TRBV30 CAWSLLGTSQETQYF
TRBV10-3 CAISKTLAGYNTGELFF
TRBV30 CAWSALLVRNSGNTIYF
TRBV14 CASSQDPSDEQFF
TRBV7-8 CASSFRDRVDTQYF
TRBV29-1 CSVESDYGYTF
TRBV19 CASSIALTDTQYF
TRBV19 CASSRPGERGEQYF
TRBV5-6 CASSLGPSGEQFF
TRBV7-3 CASSFSSGRMSNEQFF
TRBV15 CATTSGQGIGYTF
TRBV28 CASSPTGEIAKNIQYF
TRBV29-1 CSVGGHGPYEQYF
TRBV14 CASSHPVSGRANEQFF
TRBV27 CASSLGQYSNQPQHF
TRBV5-1 CASSTDRGSYEQYF
TRBV18 CASSPVGQQETQYF
TRBV5-1 CASTPVGWIAGGLTDTQYF
TRBV5-1 CASSPTSTPAGYEQYF
TRBV28 CASSPGGVASHEQYF
TRBV11-2 CASSLSFAVNEQFF
TRBV6-6 CASSSGLATDTQYF
TRBV13 CASRRGLAGSYEQYF
TRBV7-9 CASSLAEGYEQYF
TRBV30 CAWRGRGETGYTF